The sequence of this T cell receptor (beta chain) was determined in a study of T cell repertoires in cytomegalovirus infection. Study-wide results and limits: The cumulative frequency of public TCR beta families distinguished individuals who carried CMV together with the relevant HLA.

TCRdb reanalysed the reads using MiXCR and keeps one entry per CDR3 protein. The sample lists fewer than 700,000 distinct CDR3 sequences; about 24% were seen once. There are a few counts of this clonotype. Antigen unknown. This sequence was found in a human donor in good health (CMV status not recorded). Some clones in this sample may be carry-over from other donors' samples. Sequenced input: CD8+ T cells from PBMCs.

Here the CDR3 DNA reads TGTGCCAGCAGCCCATCTTCAAGGAACACTGAAGCTTTCTTT. Translated: CASSPSSRNTEAFF. This chain uses TRBV7-9 with TRBJ1-1; no definite D call. This CDR3 has 14 amino acids. Germline CDR1 is SEHNR and CDR2 is FQNEAQ (reference sequence). The V end lost 5 bases, the J end lost 1 base, and 11 bases lay between the germline ends.